Included here is one T cell receptor (beta chain) sequence, with context. The data were taken from a study of blood T cell repertoires in COVID-19. On the study more broadly: Samples of COVID-19 (acute and convalescent) were obtained from the United States, Italy and Spain. The cDNA or gDNA used as material had been derived from T cells, B-cell-depleted T cells, or PBMCs.

Per the study methods: It was from reference gene primer amplification that nucleated cell counts were estimated. Data came from immunoSEQ multiplex PCR; TCRdb stores just in-frame clones and leaves some out. The D gene and trimming were derived from the DNA, and the V and J assignments and clone size from that table. The data contain about 280,000 clones, about 86% of them singletons. This CDR3 spans 14 amino acids. V was clipped by 5 bases and J by 0 bases, with 7 bases between them. The germline V gene encodes CDR1 LNHDA and CDR2 SQIVND (reference sequence). The sequenced sample consisted of peripheral blood. V gene TRBV19 combines with J gene TRBJ2-2; D unclear. The TCR originated in a woman aged 25-40 years who had recovered from COVID-19. The CDR3 DNA is TGTGCCAGTAGTTCGCACACGAACACCGGGGAGCTGTTTTTT. It is translated as CASSSHTNTGELFF.